The 27 T cell receptor beta chains given below trace back to one sample, sequenced in a study of shared clonotypes between healthy human individuals (dated by TCRdb to the early 2020s). Libraries were built with the immunoSEQ multiplex PCR assay. TCRdb's version of the immuneACCESS table is confined to in-frame rearrangements and falls short of the full clone set. An unresolved V gene accounts for under half of the shortfall where checked; the remainder is of unknown origin. In all, the sample holds about 2.4 million clones, and under 95% of those were seen once. Together, the top ten hold approximately 0.37% of the sample. Material: naive CD4+ T cells from PBMCs. The label giving this sample's cell subset or site can be read as: CD45RA+ positively selected. Receptors were obtained from a man younger than 35 in good health. Some clones in this sample may be carry-over from other donors' samples.

The CDR3 coding sequence is TGTGCCAGCAGTGACCCCGGGACTAGCGTCTACAATGAGCAGTTCTTC. Residues: CASSDPGTSVYNEQFF. The rearrangement links TRBV28 to TRBJ2-1, with 10 bases identical to TRBD2. Trimming cost V 5 bases and J 3 bases; bases outside gene matches: 7. The CDR3 spans 16 residues. CDR1 and CDR2 from the germline V gene are MDHEN and SYDVKM.

The chain joins TRBV27 to TRBJ2-1; 9 nucleotides align to TRBD1. In germline, CDR1 is MNHEY, CDR2 SMNVEV (reference sequence). With V trimmed by 4 bases and J by 1 base, 5 bases remained unmatched. This CDR3 spans 16 amino acids. The CDR3 coding sequence is TGTGCCAGCAGTTCGCACAGGGGGCAATCCTACAATGAGCAGTTCTTC. Amino acid sequence: CASSSHRGQSYNEQFF.

The V gene is TRBV15, the J gene TRBJ1-2; a weak D match, TRBD1 (6 bases). V was clipped by 0 bases and J by 2 bases, with 16 bases between them. The CDR3 has 17 amino acids. Germline V gives CDR1 LNHNV, CDR2 YYDKDF (reference sequence). For the CDR3, the DNA is TGTGCCACCAGCAGAGATAAGGCCGGCAGGGGAAACTATGGCTACACCTTC. Residues: CATSRDKAGRGNYGYTF.

In its sample, this clone was seen a few times. Other DNA sequences in this specimen translate into the identical CDR3. The V and J genes are TRBV9 and TRBJ1-1; no clear D. The CDR3 length is 14 residues. Trimming took off 0 bases at V and 2 bases at J, with 8 bases between the two ends. Germline CDR1 and CDR2: SGDLS and YYNGEE. The CDR3, as DNA: TGTGCCAGCAGCGTAGGACCGAGCAACACTGAAGCTTTCTTT. This codes for CASSVGPSNTEAFF.

V usage is TRBV28 and J usage is TRBJ2-7, with a possible D match to TRBD1 (6 bases). Deletions cut 5 bases from V and 3 bases from J, with 14 bases between. The CDR3 covers 14 residues. Per the germline V gene, CDR1 is MDHEN and CDR2 is SYDVKM. The DNA of the CDR3 is TGTGCCAGCAGTATTGACAGGCTCTACTACGAGCAGTACTTC. Residues: CASSIDRLYYEQYF.

V gene TRBV5-1 combines with J gene TRBJ1-2, with 9 bases fitting TRBD1. The germline V gene encodes CDR1 SGHRS and CDR2 YFSETQ. V shed 4 bases and J 8 bases; nucleotides not matched to a gene: 9. The CDR3 loop spans 14 amino acids. The CDR3 sequence is CASSLNTGGSGYTF. CDR3 bases: TGCGCCAGCAGCCTTAATACAGGGGGCTCAGGCTACACCTTC.

The chain uses TRBV7-9 and TRBJ2-7; D remains unclear. Trimming pared 5 bases from V and 2 bases from J, leaving 7 bases between. This CDR3 has 12 residues. Germline CDR1 is SEHNR and CDR2 is FQNEAQ (reference sequence). CDR3: CASSHGTYEQYF. The CDR3 DNA follows: TGTGCCAGCAGCCACGGCACCTACGAGCAGTACTTC.

This clone has only one observation. V and J are TRBV11-1 and TRBJ2-7, with D uncertain. CDR1 and CDR2 from the germline V gene are SGHAT and FQDESV (reference sequence). V was pared by 0 bases and J by 2 bases, with 2 bases between. The CDR3 length is 12 residues. CDR3: CASSLAPYEQYF. CDR3 sequence (DNA): TGTGCCAGCAGCTTAGCCCCCTACGAGCAGTACTTC.

Note on this clone: Other nucleotide sequences from this sample produce the same CDR3. The rearrangement links TRBV30 to TRBJ2-7; 10 nucleotides line up with TRBD1. After removal of 3 bases from V and 6 bases from J, the junction contained 5 bases not matched to a gene. The CDR3 has 13 residues. Germline lookup yields CDR1 GTSNPN and CDR2 SVGIG (reference sequence). The CDR3 coding sequence is TGTGCCTGGAGCCGGGACAGGGGCGGCGAGCAGTACTTC. Translated: CAWSRDRGGEQYF.

The V and J genes are TRBV4-2 and TRBJ2-7; a weak D match, TRBD2 (6 bases). The CDR3 loop spans 16 amino acids. V lost 3 bases, J lost 2 bases, and 17 bases lay in between. Per germline, CDR1 LGHNA and CDR2 YNFKEQ. CDR3 DNA: TGTGCCAGCAGCCATCCTGGGACTTCCCTAGCCTACGAGCAGTACTTC. Translation gives CASSHPGTSLAYEQYF.

V usage is TRBV29-1 and J usage is TRBJ1-2; D is uncertain. From germline, CDR1 is SQVTM and CDR2 ANQGSEA. V lost 4 bases to trimming and J lost 6 bases, with 15 bases between them. The CDR3 runs 13 residues. The CDR3 sequence is CSVAPGGKDGYTF. Here the CDR3 DNA reads TGCAGCGTTGCCCCGGGTGGAAAGGATGGCTACACCTTC.

The chain joins TRBV28 to TRBJ1-1; D is perhaps TRBD1 (6 bases). The V gene lost 5 bases and the J gene lost 2 bases, with 12 bases spanning the gap. CDR3 length: 14 residues. Per the germline V gene, CDR1 is MDHEN and CDR2 is SYDVKM. This CDR3 reads CASSQGGGNTEAFF. In nucleotides, the CDR3 is TGTGCCAGCAGTCAAGGGGGGGGAAACACTGAAGCTTTCTTT.

This chain uses TRBV7-2 with TRBJ1-1; D is perhaps TRBD1 (6 bases). V gave up 1 base and J gave up 3 bases, with 12 bases separating them. The CDR3 has 15 residues. Germline loops: CDR1 SGHTA, CDR2 FQGNSA. This CDR3 reads CASSLDQGPDTEAFF. For the CDR3, the DNA is TGTGCCAGCAGCTTAGATCAGGGGCCGGACACTGAAGCTTTCTTT. Variable domain in full (rest from reference TRBV7-2 and TRBJ1-1): GAGVSQSPSNKVTEKGKDVELRCDPISGHTALYWYRQSLGQGLEFLIYFQGNSAPDKSGLPSDRFSAERTGGSVSTLTIQRTQQEDSAVYLCASSLDQGPDTEAFFGQGTRLTVV.

This clone was observed a single time. This chain links TRBV19 with TRBJ2-4, with no clear D. This CDR3 comprises 11 residues. Germline values: CDR1 LNHDA, CDR2 SQIVND (reference sequence). Trimming stripped 5 bases from V and 4 bases from J, with 3 bases between. The CDR3 sequence: CASSVKNIQYF. The CDR3 DNA sequence: TGTGCCAGTAGTGTAAAAAACATTCAGTACTTC.

This CDR3 is CASRLGQYNYGYTF. The DNA for the CDR3 is TGTGCCAGCAGACTTGGACAGTATAACTATGGCTACACCTTC. The chain joins TRBV27 to TRBJ1-2; D may be TRBD1 (6 bases). Deletions cut 6 bases from V and 1 base from J, with 12 bases between. In germline, CDR1 is MNHEY, CDR2 SMNVEV (reference sequence). There are 14 residues in the CDR3.

This clone was counted once. This sample includes further DNA sequences coding for the same CDR3. The chain recombines TRBV9 with TRBJ2-1; D ambiguous. V gave up 0 bases and J gave up 7 bases, with 14 bases separating them. Germline V gene sequence: CDR1 SGDLS, CDR2 YYNGEE. The CDR3 is 15 amino acids. DNA for the CDR3: TGTGCCAGCAGCGTAGGTGGGTCGGGTTTGAATGAGCAGTTCTTC. This translates into CASSVGGSGLNEQFF.

CDR3 region: CASAGTGGFDQPQHF. CDR3 DNA: TGTGCCAGTGCGGGAACAGGGGGCTTTGATCAGCCCCAGCATTTT. This chain joins TRBV19 and TRBJ1-5, with 9 positions matching TRBD1. The germline CDR1 and CDR2 sequences are LNHDA and SQIVND (reference sequence). The CDR3 is 15 amino acids. J gave up 5 bases and V 8 bases, and 10 bases lay outside the gene matches.

V gene TRBV6-5 combines with J gene TRBJ2-7, with 8 nucleotides matching TRBD1. CDR1 and CDR2 (germline): MNHEY, SVGAGI. CDR3 length: 14 residues. J was trimmed by 6 bases and V by 2 bases; bases with no gene match: 6. The CDR3 reads CASSYRTGSREQYF. CDR3 sequence (DNA): TGTGCCAGCAGTTACAGGACAGGGAGTCGCGAGCAGTACTTC.

The chain links TRBV7-3 to TRBJ1-1; D gene ambiguous. V was cut by 5 bases and J by 5 bases, with 21 bases left in between. CDR3 length: 16 residues. Germline V CDR1 and CDR2: SGHTA, FQGTGA. CDR3 bases: TGTGCCAGCAGCCCGACCGGGCTACCAGAGACGACTGAAGCTTTCTTT. As protein: CASSPTGLPETTEAFF.

The chain uses TRBV6-5 and TRBJ2-2; the match to TRBD1 covers 10 bases. The trim removed 6 bases at V and 6 bases at J, leaving 7 bases unmatched. The CDR3 consists of 15 residues. Germline values: CDR1 MNHEY, CDR2 SVGAGI. This CDR3 reads CASRTPGTGAGELFF. The CDR3 coding sequence is TGTGCCAGCAGAACCCCAGGGACAGGGGCCGGGGAGCTGTTTTTT.

The genes are TRBV28 and TRBJ2-1; unclear D gene. CDR3 length equals 11 residues. Germline assignment: CDR1 MDHEN and CDR2 SYDVKM. Trimming took 5 bases from V and 14 from J, leaving 13 bases between them. The CDR3 DNA reads as TGTGCCAGCAGTACGGACGTTGGGAAGTTCTTC. As protein: CASSTDVGKFF.

This clone was recorded once. J is TRBJ2-1 and V is TRBV19; maybe TRBD2 (6 bases). The CDR3 length is 15 residues. From germline, CDR1 is LNHDA and CDR2 SQIVND (reference sequence). V was pared by 8 bases and J by 1 base, with 15 bases between. In nucleotides, the CDR3 is TGTGCCAGTCTCCGCGGTAGCGGATCCTACAATGAGCAGTTCTTC. Translating it yields CASLRGSGSYNEQFF.

For this clone: Other DNA sequences in the sample encode the same CDR3. The rearrangement uses TRBV28 and TRBJ2-7, with 11 nucleotides matching TRBD2. CDR1 is MDHEN and CDR2 is SYDVKM in the germline V gene. The trim removed 5 bases at V and 3 bases at J, leaving 3 bases unmatched. The CDR3 has 14 residues. The CDR3 DNA reads TGTGCCAGCAGTCCCGGGACTAGCGGCTACGAGCAGTACTTC. This gives the protein CASSPGTSGYEQYF.

The chain links TRBV4-3 to TRBJ1-2; D gene ambiguous. The CDR3 has 12 residues. The germline V and J ends were trimmed by 0 bases and 7 bases, with 6 bases remaining between them. Germline CDR1 LGHNA, CDR2 YSLEER. As DNA, the CDR3 is TGCGCCAGCAGCCAAGACAATTTTGGCTACACCTTC. Amino acids: CASSQDNFGYTF.

The chain links TRBV19 to TRBJ1-5; 9 bases align to TRBD1. V lost 10 bases, J lost 5 bases, and 9 bases stayed unmatched. Germline V CDR1 and CDR2: LNHDA, SQIVND (reference sequence). This CDR3 region has 14 residues. This CDR3 reads CATHDRGDDQPQHF. The CDR3 bases are TGTGCCACCCATGACAGGGGGGACGATCAGCCCCAGCATTTT.

V gene TRBV19 combines with J gene TRBJ2-2; TRBD1 matches at 10 bases. The germline CDR1 and CDR2 sequences are LNHDA and SQIVND (reference sequence). This CDR3 is built from 18 residues. V shed 5 bases and J 1 base; nucleotides not matched to a gene: 10. The CDR3 loop is CASSPPLGQGVNTGELFF. The CDR3 DNA reads as TGTGCCAGTAGTCCCCCTTTAGGACAGGGGGTGAACACCGGGGAGCTGTTTTTT.

The chain combines TRBV7-6 with TRBJ2-3; 7 bases match TRBD2. The germline gives CDR1 SGHVS, CDR2 FNYEAQ. The CDR3 loop spans 17 amino acids. V shed 4 bases and J 3 bases; nucleotides not matched to a gene: 13. The CDR3 spells CASSSSRRGSGTDTQYF. In DNA, the CDR3 is TGTGCCAGCAGCTCATCCCGGCGCGGGAGCGGAACAGATACGCAGTATTTT.